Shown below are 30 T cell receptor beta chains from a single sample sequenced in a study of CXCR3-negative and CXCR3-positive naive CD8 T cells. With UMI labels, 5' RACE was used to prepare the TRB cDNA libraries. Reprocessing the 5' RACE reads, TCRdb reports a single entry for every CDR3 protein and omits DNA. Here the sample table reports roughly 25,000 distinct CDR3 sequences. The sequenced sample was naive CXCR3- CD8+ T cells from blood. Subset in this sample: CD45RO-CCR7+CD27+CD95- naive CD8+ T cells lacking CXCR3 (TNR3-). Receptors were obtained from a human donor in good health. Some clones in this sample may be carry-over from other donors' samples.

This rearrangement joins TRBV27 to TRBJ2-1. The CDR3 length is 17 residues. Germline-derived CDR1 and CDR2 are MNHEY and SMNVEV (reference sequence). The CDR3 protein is CASSLSGGTVAYNEQFF.

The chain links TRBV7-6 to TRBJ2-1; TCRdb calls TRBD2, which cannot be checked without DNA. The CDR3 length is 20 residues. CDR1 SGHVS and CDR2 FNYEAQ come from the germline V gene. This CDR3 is CASSYMTSGGSYATYNEQFF.

The CDR3 region is CASSPVAYNEQFF. This chain joins TRBV4-3 and TRBJ2-1. Germline V lookup: CDR1 LGHNA, CDR2 YSLEER. This CDR3 comprises 13 residues.

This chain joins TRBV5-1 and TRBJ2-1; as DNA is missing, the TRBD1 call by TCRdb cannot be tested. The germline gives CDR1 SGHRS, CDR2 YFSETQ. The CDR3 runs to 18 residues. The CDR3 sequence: CASSSHPLDGAGYNEQFF.

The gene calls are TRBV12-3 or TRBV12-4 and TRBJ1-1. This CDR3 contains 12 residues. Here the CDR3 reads CASSFGLTEAFF.

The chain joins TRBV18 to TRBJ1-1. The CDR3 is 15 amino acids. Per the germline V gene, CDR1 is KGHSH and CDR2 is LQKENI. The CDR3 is CASSPAVGGYTEAFF.

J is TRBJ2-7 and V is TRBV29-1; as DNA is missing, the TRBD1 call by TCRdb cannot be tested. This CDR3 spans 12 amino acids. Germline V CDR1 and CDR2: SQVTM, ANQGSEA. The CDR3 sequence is CSVEIQGAEQYF.

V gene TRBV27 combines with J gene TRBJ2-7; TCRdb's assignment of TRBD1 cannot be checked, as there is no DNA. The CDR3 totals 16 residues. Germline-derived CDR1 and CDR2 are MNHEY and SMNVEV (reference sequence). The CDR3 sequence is CASASIQGHRSYEQYF.

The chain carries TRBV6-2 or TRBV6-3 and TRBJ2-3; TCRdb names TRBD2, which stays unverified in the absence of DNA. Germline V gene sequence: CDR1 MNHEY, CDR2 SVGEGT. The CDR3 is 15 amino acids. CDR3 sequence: CASTSGTSDADTQYF.

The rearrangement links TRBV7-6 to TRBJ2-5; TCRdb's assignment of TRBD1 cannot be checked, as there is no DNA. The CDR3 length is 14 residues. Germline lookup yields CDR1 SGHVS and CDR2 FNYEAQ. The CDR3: CASTTGGWQETQYF.

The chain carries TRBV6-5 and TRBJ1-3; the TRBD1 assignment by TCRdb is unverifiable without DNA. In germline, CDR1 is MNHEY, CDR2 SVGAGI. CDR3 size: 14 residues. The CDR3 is CASSTGTGGNTIYF.

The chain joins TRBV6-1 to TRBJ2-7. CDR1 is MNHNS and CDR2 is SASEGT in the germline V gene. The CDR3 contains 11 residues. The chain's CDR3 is CASSEAPEQYF.

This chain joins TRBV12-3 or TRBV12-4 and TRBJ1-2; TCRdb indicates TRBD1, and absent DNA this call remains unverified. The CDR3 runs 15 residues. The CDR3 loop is CASSGPGQGNYGYTF.

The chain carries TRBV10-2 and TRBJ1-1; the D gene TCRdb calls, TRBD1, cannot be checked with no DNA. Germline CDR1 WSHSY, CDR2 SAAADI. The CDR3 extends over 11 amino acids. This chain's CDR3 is CATEDSTEAFF.

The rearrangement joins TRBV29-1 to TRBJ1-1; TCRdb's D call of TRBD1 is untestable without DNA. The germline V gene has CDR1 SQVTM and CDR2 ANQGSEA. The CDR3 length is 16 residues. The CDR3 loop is CSVVKWDRKWNTEAFF.

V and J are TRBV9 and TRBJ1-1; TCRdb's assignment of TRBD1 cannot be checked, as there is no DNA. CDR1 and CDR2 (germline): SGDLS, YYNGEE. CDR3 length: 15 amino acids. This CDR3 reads CASQAGTGGNTEAFF.

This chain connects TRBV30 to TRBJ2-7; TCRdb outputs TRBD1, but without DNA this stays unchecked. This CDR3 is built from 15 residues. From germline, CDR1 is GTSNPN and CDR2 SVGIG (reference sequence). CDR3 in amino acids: CAWSGLGQAAYEQYF.

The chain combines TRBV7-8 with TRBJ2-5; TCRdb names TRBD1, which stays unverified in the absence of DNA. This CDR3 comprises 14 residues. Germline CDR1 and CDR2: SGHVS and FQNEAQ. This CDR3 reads CASSLRGLWETQYF.

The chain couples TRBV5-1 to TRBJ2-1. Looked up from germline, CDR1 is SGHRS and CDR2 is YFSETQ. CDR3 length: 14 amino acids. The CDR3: CASSLEWGMDEQFF. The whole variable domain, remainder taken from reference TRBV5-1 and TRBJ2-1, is KAGVTQTPRYLIKTRGQQVTLSCSPISGHRSVSWYQQTPGQGLQFLFEYFSETQRNKGNFPGRFSGRQFSNSRSEMNVSTLELGDSALYLCASSLEWGMDEQFFGPGTRLTVL.

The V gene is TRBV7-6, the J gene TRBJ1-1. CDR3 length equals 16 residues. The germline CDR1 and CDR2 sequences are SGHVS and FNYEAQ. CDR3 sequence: CASSLVNLMSNTEAFF.

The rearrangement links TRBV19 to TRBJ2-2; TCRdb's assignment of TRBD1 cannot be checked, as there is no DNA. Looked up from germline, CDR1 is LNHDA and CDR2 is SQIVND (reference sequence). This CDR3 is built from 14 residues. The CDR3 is CATTAGPWTGELFF.

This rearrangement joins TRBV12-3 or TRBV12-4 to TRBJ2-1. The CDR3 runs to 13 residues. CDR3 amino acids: CASSRTTYNEQFF.

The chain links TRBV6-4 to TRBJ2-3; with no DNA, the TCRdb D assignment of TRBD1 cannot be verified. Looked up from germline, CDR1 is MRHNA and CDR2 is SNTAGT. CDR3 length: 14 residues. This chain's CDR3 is CASSDDGTMDTQYF.

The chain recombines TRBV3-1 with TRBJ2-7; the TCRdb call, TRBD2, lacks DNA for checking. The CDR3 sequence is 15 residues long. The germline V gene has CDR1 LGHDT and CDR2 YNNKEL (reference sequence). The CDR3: CASSPDSKYPYEQYF.

The CDR3 here is CSVESGAGANVLTF. The rearrangement joins TRBV29-1 to TRBJ2-6; TCRdb's assignment of TRBD2 cannot be checked, as there is no DNA. From germline, CDR1 is SQVTM and CDR2 ANQGSEA. CDR3 size: 14 residues.

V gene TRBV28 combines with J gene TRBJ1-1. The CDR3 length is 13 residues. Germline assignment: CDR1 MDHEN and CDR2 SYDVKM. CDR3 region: CASSLIANTEAFF.

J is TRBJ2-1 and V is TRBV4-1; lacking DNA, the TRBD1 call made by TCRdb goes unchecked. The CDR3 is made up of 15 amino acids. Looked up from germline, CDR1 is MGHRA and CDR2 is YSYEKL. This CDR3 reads CASSPGPSSYNEQFF.

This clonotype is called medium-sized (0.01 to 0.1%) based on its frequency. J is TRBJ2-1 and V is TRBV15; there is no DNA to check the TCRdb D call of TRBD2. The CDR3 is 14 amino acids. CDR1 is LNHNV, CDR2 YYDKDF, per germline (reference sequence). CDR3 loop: CATGVGLSSNEQFF.

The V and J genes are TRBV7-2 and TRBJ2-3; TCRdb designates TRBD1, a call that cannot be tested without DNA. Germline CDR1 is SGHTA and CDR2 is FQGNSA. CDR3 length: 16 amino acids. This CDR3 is CASSLRGGQGPDTQYF. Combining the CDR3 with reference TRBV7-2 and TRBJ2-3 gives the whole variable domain GAGVSQSPSNKVTEKGKDVELRCDPISGHTALYWYRQSLGQGLEFLIYFQGNSAPDKSGLPSDRFSAERTGGSVSTLTIQRTQQEDSAVYLCASSLRGGQGPDTQYFGPGTRLTVL.

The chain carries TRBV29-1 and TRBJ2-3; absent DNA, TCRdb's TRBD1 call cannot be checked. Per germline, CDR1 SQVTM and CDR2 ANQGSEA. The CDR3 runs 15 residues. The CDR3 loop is CSVEDDSSSTDTQYF.